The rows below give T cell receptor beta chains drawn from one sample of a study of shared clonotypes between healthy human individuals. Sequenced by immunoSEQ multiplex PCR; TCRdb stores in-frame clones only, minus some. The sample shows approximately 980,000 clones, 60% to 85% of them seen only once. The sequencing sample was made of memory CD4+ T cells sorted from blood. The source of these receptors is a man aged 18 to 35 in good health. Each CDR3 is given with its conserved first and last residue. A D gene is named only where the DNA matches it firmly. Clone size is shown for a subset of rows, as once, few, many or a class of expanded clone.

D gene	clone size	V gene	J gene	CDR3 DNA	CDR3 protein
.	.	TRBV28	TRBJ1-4	TGTGCCAGCATACCCGGGACAAAGAATGAAAAACTGTTTTTT	CASIPGTKNEKLFF
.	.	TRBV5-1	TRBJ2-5	TGCGCCAGCAGTACAGGGACACCCCAAGAGACCCAGTACTTC	CASSTGTPQETQYF
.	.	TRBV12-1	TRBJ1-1	TGTGCCAGCAGCTCTAGGCGCCGATGTGAGGAGGGGAAGAACACTGAAGCTTTCTTT	CASSSRRRCEEGKNTEAFF
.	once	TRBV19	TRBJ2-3	TGTGCCAGTACCCAGGGGTGGGGCTCCCTCACAGATACGCAGTATTTT	CASTQGWGSLTDTQYF
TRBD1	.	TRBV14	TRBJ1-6	TGTGCCAGCAGCCAAGGTACAGGGGGCGGTATGACACCCCTCCACTTT	CASSQGTGGGMTPLHF
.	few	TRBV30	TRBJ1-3	TGTGCCTGGAGTGTACTCGGGGAAAAGCTATATTTT	CAWSVLGEKLYF
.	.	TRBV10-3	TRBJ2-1	TGTGCCATCAGTGGGGAGCTCAGCTCCTACAATGAGCAGTTCTTC	CAISGELSSYNEQFF
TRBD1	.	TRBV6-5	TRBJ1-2	TGTGCCAGCAGTTTAAATCGGGACAGGCTCTATGGCTACACCTTC	CASSLNRDRLYGYTF
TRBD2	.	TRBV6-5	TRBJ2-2	TGTGCCAGCAGGGTAGCGGGATTCACCACCGGGGAGCTGTTTTTT	CASRVAGFTTGELFF
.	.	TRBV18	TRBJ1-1	TGTGCCAGCTCACCACAGGGTGGCACTGAAGCTTTCTTT	CASSPQGGTEAFF
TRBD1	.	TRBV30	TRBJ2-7	TGTGCCTGGAGACCCCGGGACAGGGGGTACGAGCAGTACTTC	CAWRPRDRGYEQYF
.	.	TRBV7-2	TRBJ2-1	TGTGCCAGCACCCGAAGGGGGGGCAGTGAGCAGTTCTTC	CASTRRGGSEQFF
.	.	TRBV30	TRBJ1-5	TGTGCCTGGAGCCCCAGGGGAGGCAATCAGCCCCAGCATTTT	CAWSPRGGNQPQHF
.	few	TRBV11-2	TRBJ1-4	TGTGCCAGCAGCTTCACTTTAAATGAAAAACTGTTTTTT	CASSFTLNEKLFF
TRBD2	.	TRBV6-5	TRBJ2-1	TGTGCCAGCAGTCGATGGACTAGCGGGAGCAATGAGCAGTTCTTC	CASSRWTSGSNEQFF
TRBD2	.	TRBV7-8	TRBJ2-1	TGTGCCAGCAGCTTAGTAGCGGGAATGGAGTTCTTC	CASSLVAGMEFF
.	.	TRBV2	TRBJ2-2	TGTGCCAGCAGTCCACAAGGGGGTGACACCGGGGAGCTGTTTTTT	CASSPQGGDTGELFF
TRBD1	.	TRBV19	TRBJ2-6	TGTGCCAGTAGTAAGACAGGGACTGGGGCCAACGTCCTGACTTTC	CASSKTGTGANVLTF
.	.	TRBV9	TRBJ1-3	TGTGCCAGCAGCGTAGAGGGAGGGACTGGAAACACCATATATTTT	CASSVEGGTGNTIYF
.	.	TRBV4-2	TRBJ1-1	TGTGCCAGCAGCCAAGATGAGGGGGGGACTGAAGCTTTCTTT	CASSQDEGGTEAFF
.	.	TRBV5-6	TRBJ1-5	TGTGCCAGCAGCCAGCGAGGGGGTCAGCCCCAGCATTTT	CASSQRGGQPQHF
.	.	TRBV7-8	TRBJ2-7	TGTGCCAGCAGCTTAGAACGCAGGACCTCCTACGAGCAGTACTTC	CASSLERRTSYEQYF
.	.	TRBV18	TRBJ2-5	TGTGCCAGCTCTCCTAACAGGGAAGAGACCCAGTACTTC	CASSPNREETQYF
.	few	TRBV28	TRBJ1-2	TGTGCCAGCGTAGAAAACGGGGTTAACTATGGCTACACCTTC	CASVENGVNYGYTF
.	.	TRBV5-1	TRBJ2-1	TGCGCCAGCAGCTTGGTGACTGCAACCCTTTACAATGAGCAGTTCTTC	CASSLVTATLYNEQFF
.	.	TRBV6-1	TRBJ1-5	TGTGCCAGCAGTGATACGTGGGGGGATCAGCCCCAGCATTTT	CASSDTWGDQPQHF
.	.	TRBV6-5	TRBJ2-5	TGTGCCAGCGAGACGCAGGGGCGGGAGACCCAGTACTTC	CASETQGRETQYF
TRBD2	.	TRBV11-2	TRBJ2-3	TGTGCCAGCAGCTGGACTAGCGGGACAGATACGCAGTATTTT	CASSWTSGTDTQYF
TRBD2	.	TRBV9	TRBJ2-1	TGTGCCAGCAGCGTAGGGGCTAGCGGGGGGTACAATGAGCAGTTCTTC	CASSVGASGGYNEQFF
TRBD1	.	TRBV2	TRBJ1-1	TGTGCCAGCAGTCCCCGACAGGGGGGGACCACTGAAGCTTTCTTT	CASSPRQGGTTEAFF
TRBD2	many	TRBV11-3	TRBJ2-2	TGTGCCAGCAGCCACACCATAGGACTAGCGGGGGGCCAGAACACCGGGGAGCTGTTTTTT	CASSHTIGLAGGQNTGELFF
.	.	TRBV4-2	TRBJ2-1	TGTGCCAGCAGCCAGACGGAAACTCAGCAGTTCTTC	CASSQTETQQFF
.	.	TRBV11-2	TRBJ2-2	TGTGCCAGCAGCTTACAGGGGATCGGCGGGGAGCTGTTTTTT	CASSLQGIGGELFF
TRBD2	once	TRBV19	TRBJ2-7	TGTGCCAGTGCATCAGCGGGAGGCGGGTACGAGCAGTACTTC	CASASAGGGYEQYF
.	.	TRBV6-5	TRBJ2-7	TGTGCCAGCAGTTCTAACAGGTTCATCTCCTACGAGCAGTACTTC	CASSSNRFISYEQYF
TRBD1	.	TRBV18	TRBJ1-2	TGTGCCAGCTCACCAGGACAGGGGGTAGATGGTGGCTACACCTTC	CASSPGQGVDGGYTF
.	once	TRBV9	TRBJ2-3	TGTGCCAGCAGCGTAGCTGGTAGCACAGATACGCAGTATTTT	CASSVAGSTDTQYF
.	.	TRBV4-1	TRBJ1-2	TGCGCCAGCAGCCAAGACCTGGGCAGAAACTATGGCTACACCTTC	CASSQDLGRNYGYTF
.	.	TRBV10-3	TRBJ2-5	TGTGCCATCAGTGAACAGCGGTCACGGGAGACCCAGTACTTC	CAISEQRSRETQYF
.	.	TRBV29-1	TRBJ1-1	TGCAGCGTTGGGTCTGGGGCCAAGAACACTGAAGCTTTCTTT	CSVGSGAKNTEAFF
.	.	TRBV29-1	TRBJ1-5	TGCAGCGTTGGAGAGGGTAGTATCGGCAATCAGCCCCAGCATTTT	CSVGEGSIGNQPQHF